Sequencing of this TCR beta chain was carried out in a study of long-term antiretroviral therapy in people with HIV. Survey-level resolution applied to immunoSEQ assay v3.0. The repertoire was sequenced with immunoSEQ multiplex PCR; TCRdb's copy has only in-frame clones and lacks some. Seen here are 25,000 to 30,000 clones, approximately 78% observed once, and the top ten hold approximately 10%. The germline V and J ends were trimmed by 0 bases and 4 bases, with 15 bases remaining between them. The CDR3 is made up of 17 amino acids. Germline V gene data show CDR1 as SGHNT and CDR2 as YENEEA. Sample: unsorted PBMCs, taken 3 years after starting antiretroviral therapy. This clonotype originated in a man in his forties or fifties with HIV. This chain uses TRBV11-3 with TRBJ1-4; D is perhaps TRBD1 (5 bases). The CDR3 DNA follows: TGTGCCAGCAGCTTAGATTTGCGGGGGGAAGGTAATGAAAAACTGTTTTTT. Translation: CASSLDLRGEGNEKLFF.